This T cell receptor beta chain was recorded in a study of cytomegalovirus exposure and HLA in healthy donors. General study findings and limits: In a later analysis, compared with equally common non-associated chains, HLA-associated beta chains were more expanded.

PCR primers comprised 60 Vbeta and 13 Jbeta primers. In the study's own analysis: Roughly 12 million of roughly 81 million unique TCR beta chains were shared, per a later count. Data came from immunoSEQ multiplex PCR; TCRdb stores just in-frame clones and leaves some out. V and J calls and clone size are copied from that table; D and trimming were computed from the DNA. The table lists approximately 140,000 clones. With respect to this clone: What it binds is unknown.

The sequencing input was PBMCs. The sequence derives from a man in his forties or fifties in good health and CMV-seronegative.

CDR3 sequence: CASSIYGGTNTEAFF. The CDR3 DNA reads TGTGCCAGTAGTATTTACGGGGGAACGAACACTGAAGCTTTCTTT. The V gene is TRBV19, the J gene TRBJ1-1; D perhaps matches TRBD1 (5 bases). The CDR3 is made up of 15 amino acids. Germline V CDR1 and CDR2: LNHDA, SQIVND (reference sequence). The V and J ends lost 3 bases and 1 base respectively, with 12 bases between them.